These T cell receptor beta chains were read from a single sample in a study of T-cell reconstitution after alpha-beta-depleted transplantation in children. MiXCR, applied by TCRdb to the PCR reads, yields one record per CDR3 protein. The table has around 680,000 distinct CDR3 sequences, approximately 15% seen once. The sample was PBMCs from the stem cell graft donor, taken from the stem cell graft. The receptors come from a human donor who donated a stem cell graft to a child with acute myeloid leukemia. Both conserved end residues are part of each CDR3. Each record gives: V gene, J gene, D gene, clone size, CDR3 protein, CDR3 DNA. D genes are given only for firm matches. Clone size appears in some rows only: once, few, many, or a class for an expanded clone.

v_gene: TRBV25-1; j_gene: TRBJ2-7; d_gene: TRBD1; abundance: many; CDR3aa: CASSPRTGHSYEQYF; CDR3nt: TGTGCCAGCAGTCCTAGGACAGGGCATTCCTACGAGCAGTACTTC
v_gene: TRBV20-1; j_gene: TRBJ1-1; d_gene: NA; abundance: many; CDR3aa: CSARSGNPEAFF; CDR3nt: TGCAGTGCTAGGTCAGGGAACCCTGAAGCTTTCTTT
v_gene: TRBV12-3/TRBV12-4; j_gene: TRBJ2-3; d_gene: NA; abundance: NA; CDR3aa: CASRPTTYTQYF; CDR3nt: TGTGCCAGCAGACCTACTACCTATACGCAGTATTTT
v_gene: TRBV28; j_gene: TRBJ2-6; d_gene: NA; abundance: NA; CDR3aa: CASSLLSAFGANVLTF; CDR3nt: TGTGCCAGCAGCCTCCTAAGCGCCTTTGGGGCCAACGTCCTGACTTTC
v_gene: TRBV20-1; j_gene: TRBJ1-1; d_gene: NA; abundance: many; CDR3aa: CSAMTERDLTTEAFF; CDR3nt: TGCAGTGCTATGACAGAACGGGATTTGACCACTGAAGCTTTCTTT
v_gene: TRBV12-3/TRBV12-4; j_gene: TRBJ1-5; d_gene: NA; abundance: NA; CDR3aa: CASSLSGLHQPQHF; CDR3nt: TGTGCCAGCAGTTTATCGGGGCTGCATCAGCCCCAGCATTTT
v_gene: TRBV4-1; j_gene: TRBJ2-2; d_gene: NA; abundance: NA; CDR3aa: CASSQGQDSSGELFF; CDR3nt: TGCGCCAGCAGCCAAGGACAGGACTCGTCCGGGGAGCTGTTTTTT
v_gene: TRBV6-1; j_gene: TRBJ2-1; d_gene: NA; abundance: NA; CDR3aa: CASRGGPAPPYNEQFF; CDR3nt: TGTGCCAGCAGAGGAGGCCCGGCCCCCCCCTACAATGAGCAGTTCTTC
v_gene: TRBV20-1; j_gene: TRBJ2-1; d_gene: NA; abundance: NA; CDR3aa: CSARSRDSYNEQFF; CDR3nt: TGCAGTGCTAGAAGCAGGGACTCTTACAATGAGCAGTTCTTC
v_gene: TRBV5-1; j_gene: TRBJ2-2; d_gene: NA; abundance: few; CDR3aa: CASSFASAGELFF; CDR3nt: TGCGCCAGCAGCTTCGCGAGCGCCGGGGAGCTGTTTTTT
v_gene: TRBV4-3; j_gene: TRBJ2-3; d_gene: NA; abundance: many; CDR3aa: CASSQDGTDTQYF; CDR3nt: TGCGCCAGCAGCCAAGACGGGACAGATACGCAGTATTTT
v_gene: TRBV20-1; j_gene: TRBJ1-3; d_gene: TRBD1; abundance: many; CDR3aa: CSARQGAENTIYF; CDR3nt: TGCAGTGCCCGACAGGGGGCGGAAAACACCATATATTTT
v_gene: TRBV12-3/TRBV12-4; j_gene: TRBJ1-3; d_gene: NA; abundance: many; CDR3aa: CASSFSGVTRNTIYF; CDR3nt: TGTGCCAGCAGTTTCTCAGGGGTCACAAGAAACACCATATATTTT
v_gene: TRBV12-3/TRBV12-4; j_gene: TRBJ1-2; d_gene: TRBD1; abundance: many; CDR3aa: CASSPGGPSGYTF; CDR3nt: TGTGCCAGCAGCCCAGGGGGACCTTCTGGCTACACCTTC
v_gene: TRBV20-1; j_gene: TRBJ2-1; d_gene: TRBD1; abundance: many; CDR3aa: CSARADRGSYNEQFF; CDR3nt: TGCAGTGCTAGAGCGGACAGGGGGAGTTACAATGAGCAGTTCTTC
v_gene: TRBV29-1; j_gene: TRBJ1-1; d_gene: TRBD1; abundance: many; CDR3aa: CSVPLQGLNTEAFF; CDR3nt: TGCAGCGTTCCACTACAGGGGTTGAACACTGAAGCTTTCTTT
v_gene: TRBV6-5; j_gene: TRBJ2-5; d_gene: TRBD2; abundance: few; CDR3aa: CASSYSSGGMSETQYF; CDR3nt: TGTGCCAGCAGTTACTCTAGCGGGGGGATGTCAGAGACCCAGTACTTC
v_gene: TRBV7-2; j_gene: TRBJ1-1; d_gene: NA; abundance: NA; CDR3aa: CASSFFTGTGKEAFF; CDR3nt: TGTGCCAGCAGCTTTTTCACCGGGACCGGGAAGGAAGCTTTCTTT
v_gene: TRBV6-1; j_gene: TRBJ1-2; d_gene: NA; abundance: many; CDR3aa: CASSEWQGGYTF; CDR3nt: TGTGCCAGCAGTGAATGGCAGGGGGGCTACACCTTC
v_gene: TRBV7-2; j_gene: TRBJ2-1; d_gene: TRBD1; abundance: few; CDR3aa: CASSHGTAYNEQFF; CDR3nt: TGTGCCAGCAGCCACGGGACAGCCTACAATGAGCAGTTCTTC
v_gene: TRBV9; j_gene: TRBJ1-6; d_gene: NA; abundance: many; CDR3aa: CASSVVKDGNSPLHF; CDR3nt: TGTGCCAGCAGCGTAGTTAAGGATGGTAATTCACCCCTCCACTTT
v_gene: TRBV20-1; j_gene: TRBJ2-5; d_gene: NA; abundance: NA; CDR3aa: CSLYSEGETQYF; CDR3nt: TGCAGCCTATACTCTGAGGGGGAGACCCAGTACTTC
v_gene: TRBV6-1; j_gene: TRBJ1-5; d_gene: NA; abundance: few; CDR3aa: CASTQGLEPQHF; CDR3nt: TGTGCCAGCACCCAGGGTTTGGAGCCCCAGCATTTT
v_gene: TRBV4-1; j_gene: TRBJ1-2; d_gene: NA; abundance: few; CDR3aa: CASSQTTAGYGYTF; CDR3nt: TGCGCCAGCAGCCAAACGACAGCGGGCTATGGCTACACCTTC
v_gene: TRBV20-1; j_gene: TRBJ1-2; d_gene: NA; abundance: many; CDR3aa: CSARVSGDYGYTF; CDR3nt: TGCAGTGCTAGGGTCTCAGGGGACTATGGCTACACCTTC
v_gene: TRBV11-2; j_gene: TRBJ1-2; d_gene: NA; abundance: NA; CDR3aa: CASNFRDVYYGYTF; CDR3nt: TGTGCCAGCAACTTTAGGGACGTATACTATGGCTACACCTTC
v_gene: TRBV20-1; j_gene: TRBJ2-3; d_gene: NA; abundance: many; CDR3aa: CSARQDPHTQYF; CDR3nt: TGCAGTGCTAGACAGGACCCACATACGCAGTATTTT
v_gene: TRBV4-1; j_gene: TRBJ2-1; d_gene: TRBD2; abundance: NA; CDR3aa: CASSRLAGANNEQFF; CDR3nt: TGCGCCAGCAGCAGACTAGCGGGGGCGAACAATGAGCAGTTCTTC
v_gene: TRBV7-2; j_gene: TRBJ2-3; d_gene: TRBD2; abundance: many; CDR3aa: CASSWTSGVNTDTQYF; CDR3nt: TGTGCCAGCAGCTGGACTAGCGGGGTAAACACAGATACGCAGTATTTT
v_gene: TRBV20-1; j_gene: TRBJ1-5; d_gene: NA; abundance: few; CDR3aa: CSAGTKNTGPNQPQHF; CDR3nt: TGCAGTGCTGGCACCAAAAATACAGGGCCCAATCAGCCCCAGCATTTT
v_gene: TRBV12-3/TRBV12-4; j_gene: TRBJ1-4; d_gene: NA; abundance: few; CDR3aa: CASGATLSGEKLFF; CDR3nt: TGTGCCAGCGGTGCCACATTAAGCGGCGAAAAACTGTTTTTT
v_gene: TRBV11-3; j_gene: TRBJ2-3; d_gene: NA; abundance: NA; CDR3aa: CASSFKPSTDTQYF; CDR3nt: TGTGCCAGCAGCTTCAAACCTAGCACAGATACGCAGTATTTT
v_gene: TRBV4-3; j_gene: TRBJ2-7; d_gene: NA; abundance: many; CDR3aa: CASSQDWGGTPTYEQYF; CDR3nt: TGCGCCAGCAGCCAAGATTGGGGAGGGACACCCACCTACGAGCAGTACTTC
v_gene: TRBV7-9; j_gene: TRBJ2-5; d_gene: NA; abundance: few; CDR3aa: CASSYPTARQETQYF; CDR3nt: TGTGCCAGCAGCTACCCGACCGCGAGACAAGAGACCCAGTACTTC
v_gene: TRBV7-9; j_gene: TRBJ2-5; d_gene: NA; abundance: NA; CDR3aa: CASSSTRYQETQYF; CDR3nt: TGTGCCAGCAGCTCGACACGCTATCAAGAGACCCAGTACTTC
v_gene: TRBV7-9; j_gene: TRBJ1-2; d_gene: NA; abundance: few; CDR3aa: CASSFKGGLGYGYTF; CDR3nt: TGTGCCAGCAGCTTTAAAGGGGGGCTCGGCTATGGCTACACCTTC
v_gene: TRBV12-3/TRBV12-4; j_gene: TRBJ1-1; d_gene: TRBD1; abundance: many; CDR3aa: CASRARGMNTEAFF; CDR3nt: TGTGCCAGCAGAGCCAGGGGGATGAACACTGAAGCTTTCTTT
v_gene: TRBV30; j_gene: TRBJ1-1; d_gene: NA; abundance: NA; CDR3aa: CAWGAPVSAEAFF; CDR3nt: TGTGCCTGGGGGGCCCCGGTTTCGGCTGAAGCTTTCTTT
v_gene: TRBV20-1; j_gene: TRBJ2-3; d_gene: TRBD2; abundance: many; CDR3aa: CSARDSASGVVSDTQYF; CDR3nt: TGCAGTGCTAGAGATAGTGCTAGCGGGGTGGTTTCGGATACGCAGTATTTT
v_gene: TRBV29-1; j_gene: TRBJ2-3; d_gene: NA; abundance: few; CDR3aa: CSVGAFGGVGTDTQYF; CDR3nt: TGCAGCGTGGGGGCCTTTGGGGGGGTGGGCACAGATACGCAGTATTTT
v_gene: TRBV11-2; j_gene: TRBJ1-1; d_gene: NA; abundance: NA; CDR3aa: CASSLAWSDTEAFF; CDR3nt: TGTGCCAGCAGCTTAGCATGGTCGGACACTGAAGCTTTCTTT
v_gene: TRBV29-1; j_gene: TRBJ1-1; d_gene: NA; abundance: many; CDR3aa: CSVVQTHTEAFF; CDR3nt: TGCAGCGTTGTTCAGACCCACACTGAAGCTTTCTTT
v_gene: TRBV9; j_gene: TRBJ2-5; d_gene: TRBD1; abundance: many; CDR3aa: CASSGDRGPVTQYF; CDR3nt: TGTGCCAGCAGCGGAGACAGGGGGCCTGTGACCCAGTACTTC